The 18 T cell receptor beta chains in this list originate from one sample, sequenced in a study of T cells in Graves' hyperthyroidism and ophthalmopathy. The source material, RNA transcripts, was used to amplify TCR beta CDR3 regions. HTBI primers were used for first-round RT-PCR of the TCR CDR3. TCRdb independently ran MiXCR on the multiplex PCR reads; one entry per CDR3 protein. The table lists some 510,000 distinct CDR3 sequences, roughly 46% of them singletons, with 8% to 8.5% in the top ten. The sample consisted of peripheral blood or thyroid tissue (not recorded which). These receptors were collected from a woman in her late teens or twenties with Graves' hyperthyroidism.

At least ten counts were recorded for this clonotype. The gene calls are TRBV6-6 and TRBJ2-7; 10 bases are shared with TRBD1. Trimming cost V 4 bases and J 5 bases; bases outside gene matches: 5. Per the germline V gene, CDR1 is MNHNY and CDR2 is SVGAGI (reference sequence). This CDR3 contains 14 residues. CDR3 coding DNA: TGTGCCAGCAGTTCGGGGGACAGGGGCCACGAGCAGTACTTC. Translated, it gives CASSSGDRGHEQYF.

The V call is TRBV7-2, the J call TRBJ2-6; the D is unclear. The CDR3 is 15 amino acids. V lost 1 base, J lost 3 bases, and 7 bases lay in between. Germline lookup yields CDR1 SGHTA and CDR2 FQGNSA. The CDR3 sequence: CASSLVGDGANVLTF. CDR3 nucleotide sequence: TGTGCCAGCAGCTTAGTTGGGGATGGGGCCAACGTCCTGACTTTC. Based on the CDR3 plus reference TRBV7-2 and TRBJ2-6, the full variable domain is GAGVSQSPSNKVTEKGKDVELRCDPISGHTALYWYRQSLGQGLEFLIYFQGNSAPDKSGLPSDRFSAERTGGSVSTLTIQRTQQEDSAVYLCASSLVGDGANVLTFGAGSRLTVL.

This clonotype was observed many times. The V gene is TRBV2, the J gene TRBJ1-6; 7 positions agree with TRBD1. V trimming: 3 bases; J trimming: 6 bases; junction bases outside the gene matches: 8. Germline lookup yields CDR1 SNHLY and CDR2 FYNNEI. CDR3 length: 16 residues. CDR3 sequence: CASSDFPTGSNSPLHF. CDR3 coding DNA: TGTGCCAGCAGTGATTTCCCGACAGGGTCTAATTCACCCCTCCACTTT.

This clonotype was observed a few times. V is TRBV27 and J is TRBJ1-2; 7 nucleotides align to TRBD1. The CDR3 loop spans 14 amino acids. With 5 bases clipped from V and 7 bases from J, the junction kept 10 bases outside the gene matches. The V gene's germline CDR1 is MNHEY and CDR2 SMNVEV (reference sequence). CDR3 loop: CASSNGTAVRGYTF. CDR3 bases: TGTGCCAGCAGTAACGGGACAGCAGTACGTGGCTACACCTTC.

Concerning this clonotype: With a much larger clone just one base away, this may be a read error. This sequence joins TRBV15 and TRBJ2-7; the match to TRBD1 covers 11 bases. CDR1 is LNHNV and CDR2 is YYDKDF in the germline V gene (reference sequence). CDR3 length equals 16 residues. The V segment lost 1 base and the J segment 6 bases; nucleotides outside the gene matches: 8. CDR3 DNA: TGTGCCACCAGCAGAGGTTCGGGACAGGGGGGGTCCGAGCAGTACTTC. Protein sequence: CATSRGSGQGGSEQYF.

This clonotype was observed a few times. CDR3 sequence reads: CASREDRYTEAFF. The CDR3 DNA follows: TGTGCCAGCAGAGAGGACCGATACACTGAAGCTTTCTTT. This chain links TRBV2 with TRBJ1-1; D gene uncertain. From germline, CDR1 is SNHLY and CDR2 FYNNEI. V dropped 6 bases and J dropped 3 bases, with 11 bases sitting between them. The CDR3 is 13 amino acids.

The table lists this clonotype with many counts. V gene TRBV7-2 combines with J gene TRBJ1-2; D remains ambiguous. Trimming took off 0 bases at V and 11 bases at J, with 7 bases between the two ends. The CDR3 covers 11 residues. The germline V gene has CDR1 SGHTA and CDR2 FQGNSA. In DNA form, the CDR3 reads TGTGCCAGCAGCTTAGCCGGATATTACACCTTC. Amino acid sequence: CASSLAGYYTF.

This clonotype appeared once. Here the CDR3 reads CSVVGQGYTEAFF. CDR3 DNA sequence: TGCAGCGTTGTAGGCCAGGGTTACACTGAAGCTTTCTTT. The chain is built from TRBV29-1 and TRBJ1-1, with D possibly matching TRBD1 (5 bases). Germline assignment: CDR1 SQVTM and CDR2 ANQGSEA. Trimming removed 4 bases from V and 3 bases from J, with 12 bases in between. The CDR3 has 13 amino acids.

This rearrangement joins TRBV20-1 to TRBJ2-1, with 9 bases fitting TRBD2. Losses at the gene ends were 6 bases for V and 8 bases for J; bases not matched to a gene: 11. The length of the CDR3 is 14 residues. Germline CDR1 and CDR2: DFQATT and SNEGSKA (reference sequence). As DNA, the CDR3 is TGCAGTGCACAGGCGGCGGGAGGGCCCGATGAGCAGTTCTTC. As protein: CSAQAAGGPDEQFF.

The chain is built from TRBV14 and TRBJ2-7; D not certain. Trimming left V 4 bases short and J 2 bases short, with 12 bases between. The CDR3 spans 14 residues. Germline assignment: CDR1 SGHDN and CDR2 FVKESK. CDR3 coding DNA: TGTGCCAGCAGCCTGGACGGATTTACCTACGAGCAGTACTTC. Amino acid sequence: CASSLDGFTYEQYF.

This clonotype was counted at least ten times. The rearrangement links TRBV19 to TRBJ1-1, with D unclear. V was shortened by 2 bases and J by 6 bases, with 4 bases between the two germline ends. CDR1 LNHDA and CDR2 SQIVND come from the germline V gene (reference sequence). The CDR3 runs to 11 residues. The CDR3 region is CASSIRAEAFF. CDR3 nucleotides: TGTGCCAGTAGTATAAGGGCTGAAGCTTTCTTT.

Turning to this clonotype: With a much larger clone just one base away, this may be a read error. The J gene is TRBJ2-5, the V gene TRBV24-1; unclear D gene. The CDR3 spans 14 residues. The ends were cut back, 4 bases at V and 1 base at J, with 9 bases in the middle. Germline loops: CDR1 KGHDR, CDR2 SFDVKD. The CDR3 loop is CATSENRVQETQYF. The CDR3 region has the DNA TGTGCCACCAGTGAAAACCGGGTCCAAGAGACCCAGTACTTC.

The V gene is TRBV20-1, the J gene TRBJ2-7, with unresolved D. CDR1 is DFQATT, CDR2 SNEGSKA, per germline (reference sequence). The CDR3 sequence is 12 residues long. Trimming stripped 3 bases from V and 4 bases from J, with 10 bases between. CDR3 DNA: TGCAGTGCTAGTTCCACTACTTACGAGCAGTACTTC. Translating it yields CSASSTTYEQYF.

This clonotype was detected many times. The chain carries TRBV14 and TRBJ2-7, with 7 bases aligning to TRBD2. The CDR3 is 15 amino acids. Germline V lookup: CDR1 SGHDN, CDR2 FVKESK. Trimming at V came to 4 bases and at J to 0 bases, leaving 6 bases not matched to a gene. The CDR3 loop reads CASSRGTTSSYEQYF. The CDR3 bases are TGTGCCAGCAGCCGCGGGACTACCTCCTCCTACGAGCAGTACTTC.

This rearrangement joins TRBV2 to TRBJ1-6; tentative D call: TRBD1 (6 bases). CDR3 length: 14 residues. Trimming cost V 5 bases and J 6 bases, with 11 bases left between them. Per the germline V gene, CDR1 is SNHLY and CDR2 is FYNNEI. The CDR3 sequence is CASSTRTVNSPLHF. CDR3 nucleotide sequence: TGTGCCAGCAGTACGCGGACAGTTAATTCACCCCTCCACTTT.

CDR3 residues: CASSSPGTYPFF. DNA of the CDR3: TGTGCCAGCAGTTCACCCGGGACTTACCCTTTCTTT. The chain is built from TRBV7-2 and TRBJ1-1, with D perhaps TRBD1 (5 bases). This CDR3 comprises 12 residues. The V and J ends lost 6 bases and 12 bases respectively, with 17 bases between them. Per germline, CDR1 SGHTA and CDR2 FQGNSA.

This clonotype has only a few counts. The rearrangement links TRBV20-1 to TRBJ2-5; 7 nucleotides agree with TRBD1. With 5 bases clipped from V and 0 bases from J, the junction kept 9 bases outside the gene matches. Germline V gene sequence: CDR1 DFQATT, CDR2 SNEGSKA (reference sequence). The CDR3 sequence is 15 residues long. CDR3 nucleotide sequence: TGCAGTGCTGAGGACAGGAGAACGTACCAAGAGACCCAGTACTTC. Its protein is CSAEDRRTYQETQYF.

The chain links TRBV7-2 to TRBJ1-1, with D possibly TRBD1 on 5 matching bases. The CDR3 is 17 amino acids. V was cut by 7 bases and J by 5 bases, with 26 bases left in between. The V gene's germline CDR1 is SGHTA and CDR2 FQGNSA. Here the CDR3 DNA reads TGTGCCAGCACCTCACCGAAGAGGGGCCGAAAGGCTACTGAAGCTTTCTTT. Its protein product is CASTSPKRGRKATEAFF. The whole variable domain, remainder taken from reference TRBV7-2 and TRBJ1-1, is GAGVSQSPSNKVTEKGKDVELRCDPISGHTALYWYRQSLGQGLEFLIYFQGNSAPDKSGLPSDRFSAERTGGSVSTLTIQRTQQEDSAVYLCASTSPKRGRKATEAFFGQGTRLTVV.